This TCR beta chain originates from a study of T cell responses to AZD1222 COVID-19 vaccine. Study observations and caveats: No day 14 peak samples; only post-peak repertoires were characterized. Clonal diversity may have been underestimated, and the donors were mostly white British, with more females than males. CD4 TCRs covered the whole spike, strongest at regions 160-218 and 743-854.

The data were produced by immunoSEQ multiplex PCR, yet TCRdb's version contains in-frame clones alone and is incomplete. In the table there are 100,000 to 150,000 clones, just over 90% of which are singletons. In regard to this clone: Its cognate antigen is unknown.

CDR3 length: 15 residues. Germline V CDR1 and CDR2: KGHSH, LQKENI. V was shortened by 3 bases and J by 10 bases, with 20 bases between the two germline ends. V and J are TRBV18 and TRBJ2-3, with D perhaps matching TRBD1 or TRBD2 (5 bases each). The material was peripheral blood, obtained on day 0 of AZD1222 vaccination. The receptor comes from an adult in good health. The chain's CDR3 is CASSPPTVLGVSQYF. In DNA form, the CDR3 reads TGTGCCAGCTCACCCCCGACGGTCTTGGGGGTGTCGCAGTATTTT.